Presented here are 3 T cell receptor beta chains from one specimen sequenced in a study of CD8+ T cells in alopecia areata. cDNA reverse transcribed from extracted RNA served as the sequencing template. Clones were read by immunoSEQ multiplex PCR, and TCRdb kept only the in-frame ones, dropping some. The data contain more than 75,000 clones, around 38% of them singletons. Sample: CD4+ T cells sorted from blood. The receptors were gathered from a human donor with alopecia areata.

There are a few counts of this clone. V is TRBV14 and J is TRBJ2-7; perhaps TRBD1 as D (5 bases). Deletions cut 1 base from V and 0 bases from J, with 7 bases between. The germline V gene encodes CDR1 SGHDN and CDR2 FVKESK. The CDR3 is 14 residues long. The CDR3 here is CASSQGQHSYEQYF. The CDR3 DNA follows: TGTGCCAGCAGCCAAGGACAGCACTCCTACGAGCAGTACTTC.

The J gene is TRBJ2-7, the V gene TRBV29-1; no clear D. Trimming removed 4 bases at V and 2 bases at J, with 9 bases between. Per germline, CDR1 SQVTM and CDR2 ANQGSEA. The CDR3 is made up of 12 amino acids. CDR3 residues: CSVASQTYEQYF. CDR3 nucleotide sequence: TGCAGCGTTGCGTCGCAGACCTACGAGCAGTACTTC.

This clone was recorded a few times. V gene TRBV5-1 combines with J gene TRBJ2-2; 9 bases agree with TRBD2. In germline, CDR1 is SGHRS, CDR2 YFSETQ. CDR3 length equals 16 residues. Trimming removed 0 bases from V and 0 bases from J; junction bases left unmatched: 0. Written as DNA, the CDR3 is TGCGCCAGCAGCTTGGTAGCGGGGGCGAACACCGGGGAGCTGTTTTTT. This encodes CASSLVAGANTGELFF.